This TCR beta chain came from a study of blood T cell repertoires in COVID-19. Study in general: Italy, Spain and the United States were the sources of the convalescent and acute COVID-19 samples.

The participants were between about 18 and 95 years old and came from some 23 US areas. Trimming removed 3 bases from V and 10 bases from J, with 18 bases in between. The CDR3 contains 14 residues. CDR1 is MGHRA, CDR2 YSYEKL, per germline. Using immunoSEQ multiplex PCR, the repertoire was profiled, and TCRdb retains in-frame clones only, with some absent. The sample contains a few hundred thousand clones, around 85% of which appear only once. The TCR was taken from a woman in her forties or fifties who had recovered from COVID-19. The sequencing sample was made of PBMCs or T cells enriched from blood (not recorded which). This chain links TRBV4-1 with TRBJ1-1; no clear D gene. For the CDR3, the DNA is TGCGCCAGCAGCCAGGCAGGTCTAAGGCTGGGAGCTTTCTTT. Amino acid sequence: CASSQAGLRLGAFF.